The 12 T cell receptor beta chains presented below share a single source sample, sequenced in a study of regulatory T cells in long-lasting Graves disease. Regarding time point: newly diagnosed GD, antithyroid drugs for less than 3 months. PBMC RNA served as the TCR library source. Construction of TCR beta libraries relied on iRepertoire HTBI primers and on Arm-PCR targeting CDR3 regions. MiXCR, applied by TCRdb to the multiplex PCR reads, yields one record per CDR3 protein. The data show under 500,000 distinct CDR3 sequences, roughly 17% seen once. The same sample was also used in a study of T cells in Graves' hyperthyroidism and ophthalmopathy.

Here the sequenced sample was peripheral blood mononuclear cells (PBMCs), taken at new diagnosis, from a patient treated with antithyroid drugs. These receptors all stem from a woman aged 25 to 39 with Graves disease.

This clonotype was counted ten times or more. V and J are TRBV4-3 and TRBJ2-3; no firm D call. Germline V gene data show CDR1 as LGHNA and CDR2 as YSLEER. The V end lost 6 bases, the J end lost 0 bases, and 13 bases lay between the germline ends. The CDR3 runs to 15 residues. This CDR3 reads CASRRNRSSTDTQYF. In nucleotides, the CDR3 is TGCGCCAGCAGACGGAACAGATCTAGCACAGATACGCAGTATTTT.

Turning to this clonotype: The junction departs from germline at one end; a sequencing error may be responsible. The chain is built from TRBV4-3 and TRBJ2-2; D not resolved. This CDR3 has 15 residues. Germline assignment: CDR1 LGHNA and CDR2 YSLEER. The chain's CDR3 is CASGQVAMSGGELFF. The DNA of the CDR3 is TGCGCCAGCGGCCAAGTTGCCATGTCAGGCGGGGAGCTGTTTTTT.

This clonotype has ten or more counts. The chain uses TRBV12-3 or TRBV12-4 and TRBJ1-1; D perhaps matches TRBD1 (6 bases). The CDR3 consists of 12 residues. V dropped 6 bases and J dropped 10 bases, with 15 bases sitting between them. The CDR3: CASRAGARGAFF. The DNA of the CDR3 is TGTGCCAGCAGGGCGGGGGCCCGGGGAGCTTTCTTT.

Remarks on this clonotype: A far larger clone is just one base off, so this is likely a read error. This chain joins TRBV11-2 and TRBJ2-5, with D uncertain. Matching the DNA end better, TRBJ2-1 makes the J call doubtful. Looked up from germline, CDR1 is SGHAT and CDR2 is FQNNGV. This CDR3 comprises 15 residues. The CDR3 spells CASSPWMGLGNEQFF. Written as DNA, the CDR3 is TGTGCCAGCAGCCCATGGATGGGCCTAGGGAATGAGCAGTTCTTC.

CDR3 DNA: TGTGCCAGCAGTCCCGACAGGATCGTAAGTGGCTACACCTTC. Residues: CASSPDRIVSGYTF. The J gene is TRBJ1-2, the V gene TRBV28, with D perhaps matching TRBD1 (6 bases). Deletions cut 5 bases from V and 7 bases from J, with 17 bases between. Germline-derived CDR1 and CDR2 are MDHEN and SYDVKM. CDR3 length: 14 amino acids.

There are a few counts of this clonotype. V usage is TRBV6-1 and J usage is TRBJ2-2, with TRBD1 matching 8 bases. Germline CDR1 and CDR2: MNHNS and SASEGT. CDR3 length equals 16 residues. Trimming took 6 bases from V and 7 from J; bases not matched to a gene: 13. The CDR3 coding sequence is TGTGCCAGCAGAATCCCCGGGACAGGATCGATCGGGGAGCTGTTTTTT. It yields the protein CASRIPGTGSIGELFF.

This clonotype has more than one count but fewer than ten. The chain is built from TRBV28 and TRBJ1-4; D gene uncertain. This CDR3 has 16 residues. Germline V gene data show CDR1 as MDHEN and CDR2 as SYDVKM. V dropped 5 bases and J dropped 1 base, with 14 bases sitting between them. In nucleotides, the CDR3 is TGTGCCAGCAGTCCTGACTTGGACGGAACTAATGAAAAACTGTTTTTT. Its translation is CASSPDLDGTNEKLFF.

This clonotype was seen a few times. The rearrangement uses TRBV5-1 and TRBJ2-4, with D uncertain. Trimming pared 0 bases from V and 0 bases from J, leaving 13 bases between. The CDR3 runs 17 residues. Germline CDR1 and CDR2: SGHRS and YFSETQ. The CDR3 DNA sequence: TGCGCCAGCAGCTTGGCTGGAGAGGCCCTAGCCAAAAACATTCAGTACTTC. Translating gives CASSLAGEALAKNIQYF.

The chain employs TRBV19 and TRBJ2-1; 8 bases align to TRBD2. With V trimmed by 6 bases and J by 9 bases, 10 bases remained unmatched. The CDR3 extends over 14 amino acids. Germline V CDR1 and CDR2: LNHDA, SQIVND (reference sequence). The CDR3 DNA sequence: TGTGCCAGTAGGCCGGGACTAGGGCTTAGTGAGCAGTTCTTC. Translation gives CASRPGLGLSEQFF.

This clonotype was counted many times. The chain employs TRBV29-1 and TRBJ2-5, with unresolved D. This CDR3 has 11 residues. Looked up from germline, CDR1 is SQVTM and CDR2 is ANQGSEA. V was cut by 4 bases and J by 5 bases, with 8 bases left in between. CDR3 region: CSVVGEETQYF. CDR3 coding DNA: TGCAGCGTTGTTGGCGAGGAGACCCAGTACTTC.

A remark on this clonotype: Likely a read error: the CDR3 ends without its conserved phenylalanine or tryptophan. The chain has TRBV15 and TRBJ2-3, with D perhaps given as TRBD1 or TRBD2 (5 bases each). Looked up from germline, CDR1 is LNHNV and CDR2 is YYDKDF (reference sequence). There are 20 residues in the CDR3. The CDR3 DNA sequence: TGTGCCACCAGTAGAGAAGACTGGCCTAGAACCGAGGGGAGCACAGATACGCAGTATCTT. As protein: CATSREDWPRTEGSTDTQYL.

This clonotype showed up many times. J is TRBJ2-3 and V is TRBV7-9; no clear D gene. The CDR3 covers 16 residues. CDR1 is SEHNR, CDR2 FQNEAQ, per germline (reference sequence). The ends were cut back, 1 base at V and 4 bases at J, with 15 bases in the middle. CDR3 residues: CASSLGDFRGADTQYF. The CDR3 DNA reads TGTGCCAGCAGCTTAGGAGATTTCCGTGGCGCAGATACGCAGTATTTT.